This T cell receptor (beta chain) stems from a study of cytomegalovirus exposure and HLA in healthy donors. Across the study: Prior work identified around 110 million unique TCR beta sequences in some 200 million T cells.

General study points: Presence/absence analyses assumed roughly uniform sequencing depth across donors, which may not hold. Within an earlier analysis, most TCR beta V segments proved productive either about 90% or about 30% of the time.

A remark on this clone: Its specificity is unknown.

The PCR contained 60 Vbeta and 13 Jbeta primers. Generated by immunoSEQ multiplex PCR, the TCRdb table keeps only in-frame clones and is missing some. In the table there are 170,000 or so clones, approximately 80% of which are singletons. With 4 bases clipped from V and 4 bases from J, the junction kept 4 bases outside the gene matches. The CDR3 totals 14 residues. Germline CDR1 MDHEN, CDR2 SYDVKM. This rearrangement joins TRBV28 to TRBJ1-5, with TRBD1 identical over 7 bases. The sequencing input was PBMCs. The clonotype comes from a woman between 50 and 59 years old in good health and CMV-seropositive. Written as DNA, the CDR3 is TGTGCCAGCAGTTGGAGGACAGGTAATCAGCCCCAGCATTTT. The encoded protein is CASSWRTGNQPQHF. Full variable domain (outside the CDR3, taken from reference TRBV28 and TRBJ1-5): DVKVTQSSRYLVKRTGEKVFLECVQDMDHENMFWYRQDPGLGLRLIYFSYDVKMKEKGDIPEGYSVSREKKERFSLILESASTNQTSMYLCASSWRTGNQPQHFGDGTRLSIL.